A selection of T cell receptor beta chains follows, all from one sample in a study of blood T cells in healthy people across ages. TCRdb re-called the 5' RACE reads through MiXCR, storing one row per CDR3 protein. Here the sample spans around 1.1 million distinct CDR3 sequences, approximately 38% being singletons. The specimen was blood. These receptors originate from a man between 18 and 35 years old in good health. Each CDR3 is given without its conserved first and last residue. Each record gives: V gene, clone size, CDR3 protein. A row's size may be missing; if present it is once, few, many or a size class.

V gene: TRBV19; clone size: once; CDR3 protein: ASSTFAAGNYGYT
V gene: TRBV7-2; clone size: NA; CDR3 protein: ASSTISGAFPETQY
V gene: TRBV14; clone size: many; CDR3 protein: ASSRQSRQETQY
V gene: TRBV27; clone size: many; CDR3 protein: ASSFLTGGYGYT
V gene: TRBV20-1; clone size: NA; CDR3 protein: SARDLQRGTHNEQF
V gene: TRBV9; clone size: few; CDR3 protein: ASSNTTGAFNEKLF
V gene: TRBV27; clone size: NA; CDR3 protein: ASSVTVLANYGYT
V gene: TRBV6-2/TRBV6-3; clone size: NA; CDR3 protein: ASRGRDRKYNEQF
V gene: TRBV7-2; clone size: NA; CDR3 protein: ASSLGDVSYSNQPQH
V gene: TRBV7-2; clone size: few; CDR3 protein: ASSPSTPNTGELF
V gene: TRBV29-1; clone size: NA; CDR3 protein: SVEADSGTEIYGYT
V gene: TRBV12-3/TRBV12-4; clone size: few; CDR3 protein: ASRWTGDTEAF
V gene: TRBV12-3/TRBV12-4; clone size: many; CDR3 protein: ASGPPRNYGYT
V gene: TRBV10-3; clone size: NA; CDR3 protein: AIRILNGTRQF